The 23 T cell receptor beta chains below all came from one sample that was sequenced in a study of blood T cell repertoires in COVID-19. Profiled with immunoSEQ multiplex PCR; TCRdb holds only in-frame clones, not every one. This sample has approximately 300,000 clones; about nine tenths occur once, and the top ten carry approximately 2.2%. The sample was peripheral blood. These receptors all come from a man between 18 and 35 years old with active or convalescent COVID-19.

The chain is built from TRBV11-2 and TRBJ2-7, with D possibly TRBD1 on 6 matching bases. The germline CDR1 and CDR2 sequences are SGHAT and FQNNGV. V was clipped by 5 bases and J by 2 bases, with 19 bases between them. This CDR3 comprises 16 residues. The chain's CDR3 is CASSLRTAPIPYEQYF. The CDR3 DNA reads as TGTGCCAGCAGCCTAAGGACAGCCCCAATCCCCTACGAGCAGTACTTC.

This chain links TRBV24-1 with TRBJ1-4; D perhaps matches TRBD1 (6 bases). Germline CDR1 and CDR2: KGHDR and SFDVKD. The V gene lost 3 bases and the J gene lost 7 bases, with 17 bases spanning the gap. CDR3 length: 16 amino acids. Here the CDR3 reads CATSDPRQDPSEKLFF. CDR3 nucleotides: TGTGCCACCAGTGATCCCCGACAGGACCCCTCTGAAAAACTGTTTTTT.

The V gene is TRBV27, the J gene TRBJ1-4; D gene unclear. The CDR3 length is 13 residues. Trimming removed 4 bases at V and 3 bases at J, with 6 bases between. CDR1 and CDR2 from the germline V gene are MNHEY and SMNVEV (reference sequence). CDR3 nucleotide sequence: TGTGCCAGCAGTTCCTATTCTAATGAAAAACTGTTTTTT. Protein sequence: CASSSYSNEKLFF. The full variable domain, in which reference TRBV27 and TRBJ1-4 provide the parts outside the CDR3, is EAQVTQNPRYLITVTGKKLTVTCSQNMNHEYMSWYRQDPGLGLRQIYYSMNVEVTDKGDVPEGYKVSRKEKRNFPLILESPSPNQTSLYFCASSSYSNEKLFFGSGTQLSVL.

CDR3 nucleotides: TGTGCCAGCAGCGCGACCGGGACAGGGGGCGCGATGGACACTGAAGCTTTCTTT. Amino acid sequence: CASSATGTGGAMDTEAFF. V and J are TRBV9 and TRBJ1-1, with 12 bases identical to TRBD1. The CDR3 runs to 18 residues. The V segment lost 3 bases and the J segment 3 bases; nucleotides outside the gene matches: 12. Germline-derived CDR1 and CDR2 are SGDLS and YYNGEE.

The V call is TRBV28, the J call TRBJ2-1, with 7 bases lining up with TRBD1. CDR3 length equals 14 residues. The V segment lost 8 bases and the J segment 2 bases; nucleotides outside the gene matches: 6. Germline V CDR1 and CDR2: MDHEN, SYDVKM. The CDR3 region has the DNA TGTGCCAGCGAGACAGGGACCCCCTACAATGAGCAGTTCTTC. Translation: CASETGTPYNEQFF. Complete variable domain (other parts from reference TRBV28 and TRBJ2-1): DVKVTQSSRYLVKRTGEKVFLECVQDMDHENMFWYRQDPGLGLRLIYFSYDVKMKEKGDIPEGYSVSREKKERFSLILESASTNQTSMYLCASETGTPYNEQFFGPGTRLTVL.

The chain couples TRBV28 to TRBJ2-4, with a weak D call TRBD2 (5 bases). From germline, CDR1 is MDHEN and CDR2 SYDVKM. CDR3 length: 17 residues. V was trimmed by 4 bases and J by 0 bases, leaving 16 bases between them. CDR3: CASSSLKSGVAKNIQYF. The CDR3 DNA is TGTGCCAGCAGTTCCCTTAAAAGCGGAGTAGCCAAAAACATTCAGTACTTC.

This rearrangement joins TRBV6-4 to TRBJ2-3; 9 bases line up with TRBD1. With 6 bases clipped from V and 2 bases from J, the junction kept 6 bases outside the gene matches. This CDR3 contains 15 residues. CDR1 and CDR2 (germline): MRHNA, SNTAGT. The CDR3 nucleotides read TGTGCCAGCAGCCCCCGGGACAGGGACACAGATACGCAGTATTTT. Translated, it gives CASSPRDRDTDTQYF.

This clone was counted a single time. V usage is TRBV27 and J usage is TRBJ2-1; possible D gene TRBD1, 5 bases. The V and J ends lost 6 bases and 5 bases respectively, with 11 bases between them. The length of the CDR3 is 13 residues. Germline V gives CDR1 MNHEY, CDR2 SMNVEV (reference sequence). CDR3: CASSQGLHNEQFF. The CDR3 DNA follows: TGTGCCAGCAGCCAGGGTCTGCACAATGAGCAGTTCTTC.

The chain uses TRBV5-1 and TRBJ2-5, with 10 bases that match TRBD1. The CDR3 consists of 16 residues. Germline trimming cut 4 bases from V and 5 bases from J; bases unmatched to any gene: 11. Germline CDR1 SGHRS, CDR2 YFSETQ. CDR3 amino acids: CASSPGQGGVIETQYF. The CDR3 nucleotides are TGCGCCAGCAGCCCCGGACAGGGGGGCGTGATTGAGACCCAGTACTTC.

This clone showed up just a few times. This sequence joins TRBV4-2 and TRBJ2-7, with no clear D. CDR3 length: 16 residues. CDR1 LGHNA and CDR2 YNFKEQ come from the germline V gene. The V gene lost 0 bases and the J gene lost 6 bases, with 18 bases spanning the gap. The CDR3 DNA follows: TGTGCCAGCAGCCAAGAAGGCGGCAGATTCCAAACCGAGCAGTACTTC. It specifies CASSQEGGRFQTEQYF.

The chain combines TRBV5-1 with TRBJ2-3; tentatively, D is TRBD2 (7 bases). Trimming shortened V by 7 bases and J by 0 bases, and 12 bases separated the two germline ends. Germline-derived CDR1 and CDR2 are SGHRS and YFSETQ. The CDR3 runs 14 residues. CDR3 DNA: TGCGCCAGCCAAAGGGGGGGTAGCACAGATACGCAGTATTTT. This sequence encodes CASQRGGSTDTQYF.

This chain connects TRBV28 to TRBJ1-2; maybe TRBD1 (5 bases). CDR3 length: 18 amino acids. CDR1 MDHEN and CDR2 SYDVKM come from the germline V gene. Between the trimmed V and J ends, which lost 1 base and 0 bases, there was a span of 18 bases. CDR3 DNA: TGTGCCAGCAGTTTATTCGGGGGATTATTACAAACTAACTATGGCTACACCTTC. This codes for CASSLFGGLLQTNYGYTF.

The rearrangement uses TRBV5-1 and TRBJ2-1; D might be TRBD1 (6 bases). The CDR3 totals 15 residues. With 2 bases removed from V and 4 bases from J, the gap between germline ends came to 13 bases. Germline CDR1 and CDR2: SGHRS and YFSETQ. The CDR3 coding sequence is TGCGCCAGCAGCTTTGGGGACATAGAGTACAATGAGCAGTTCTTC. Its protein is CASSFGDIEYNEQFF.

The chain combines TRBV19 with TRBJ2-5; D ambiguous. This CDR3 spans 14 amino acids. Trimming shortened V by 3 bases and J by 1 base, and 9 bases separated the two germline ends. Germline V CDR1 and CDR2: LNHDA, SQIVND (reference sequence). CDR3 in amino acids: CASSIRNSQETQYF. CDR3 nucleotides: TGTGCCAGTAGTATTCGAAACAGCCAAGAGACCCAGTACTTC.

The chain joins TRBV3-1 (or the pseudogene TRBV3-2) to TRBJ1-5; tentatively, D is TRBD1 (6 bases). Trimming pared 0 bases from V and 0 bases from J, leaving 12 bases between. The CDR3 sequence is 17 residues long. The germline V gene has CDR1 LGHDT and CDR2 YNNKEL (reference sequence). The CDR3 reads CASSQEYRVLSNQPQHF. In DNA form, the CDR3 reads TGTGCCAGCAGCCAAGAGTACAGGGTTCTTAGCAATCAGCCCCAGCATTTT.

This chain links TRBV4-2 with TRBJ1-2, with a tentative D call TRBD1 (6 bases). Germline V gene data show CDR1 as LGHNA and CDR2 as YNFKEQ. V lost 0 bases and J lost 8, with 16 bases in between. This CDR3 contains 15 residues. CDR3 bases: TGTGCCAGCAGCCAAGATATAGGGCCCAGGGGAGGCTACACCTTC. Residues: CASSQDIGPRGGYTF.

This sequence joins TRBV6-5 and TRBJ2-3; the match to TRBD1 covers 7 bases. Germline lookup yields CDR1 MNHEY and CDR2 SVGAGI. After removal of 6 bases from V and 2 bases from J, the junction contained 5 bases not matched to a gene. The CDR3 contains 14 residues. DNA of the CDR3: TGTGCCAGCAGCCTGACAGGGTACACAGATACGCAGTATTTT. Amino acids: CASSLTGYTDTQYF.

This chain links TRBV11-3 with TRBJ2-2; 9 nucleotides agree with TRBD1. The CDR3 extends over 14 amino acids. V lost 5 bases, J lost 7 bases, and 5 bases stayed unmatched. The germline gives CDR1 SGHNT, CDR2 YENEEA. In nucleotides, the CDR3 is TGTGCCAGCAGCCTCACAGGGGGCCGCGGGGAGCTGTTTTTT. Its translation is CASSLTGGRGELFF.

The chain uses TRBV19 and TRBJ2-5; a possible D gene is TRBD1 (6 bases). CDR1 is LNHDA, CDR2 SQIVND, per germline (reference sequence). This CDR3 has 14 amino acids. Trimming left V 4 bases short and J 3 bases short, with 12 bases between. CDR3 protein: CASSTYRVKETQYF. Written as DNA, the CDR3 is TGTGCCAGTAGTACCTACAGGGTCAAAGAGACCCAGTACTTC. Full variable domain (outside the CDR3, taken from reference TRBV19 and TRBJ2-5): DGGITQSPKYLFRKEGQNVTLSCEQNLNHDAMYWYRQDPGQGLRLIYYSQIVNDFQKGDIAEGYSVSREKKESFPLTVTSAQKNPTAFYLCASSTYRVKETQYFGPGTRLLVL.

The rearrangement joins TRBV6-5 to TRBJ1-3; D is unclear. Between the trimmed V and J ends, which lost 2 bases and 0 bases, there was a span of 8 bases. The CDR3 runs 15 residues. Germline CDR1 and CDR2: MNHEY and SVGAGI. The DNA of the CDR3 is TGTGCCAGCAGTTACGATGGAGACTCTGGAAACACCATATATTTT. Its protein product is CASSYDGDSGNTIYF.

This sequence joins TRBV28 and TRBJ2-7; TRBD1 is a possible D gene (5 bases). Trimming took 3 bases from V and 0 from J, leaving 9 bases between them. The V gene's germline CDR1 is MDHEN and CDR2 SYDVKM. This CDR3 has 14 amino acids. The CDR3 loop is CASSFQGRSYEQYF. The CDR3, as DNA: TGTGCCAGCAGTTTTCAGGGTCGCTCCTACGAGCAGTACTTC.

The rearrangement joins TRBV29-1 to TRBJ1-1; 7 bases agree with TRBD1. Trimming at V came to 6 bases and at J to 1 base, leaving 8 bases not matched to a gene. The CDR3 loop spans 14 amino acids. Per the germline V gene, CDR1 is SQVTM and CDR2 is ANQGSEA. The DNA of the CDR3 is TGCAGCGTCAAACAGGGGATCGGGAACACTGAAGCTTTCTTT. Translated: CSVKQGIGNTEAFF.

The count of this clone is one. The chain employs TRBV19 and TRBJ1-3, with 10 bases identical to TRBD1. The germline gives CDR1 LNHDA, CDR2 SQIVND (reference sequence). The CDR3 contains 17 residues. V lost 8 bases and J lost 1; bases outside the gene matches: 11. This CDR3 reads CASGLSDRGMSGNTIYF. CDR3 DNA sequence: TGTGCCAGTGGGCTCTCGGACAGGGGGATGTCTGGAAACACCATATATTTT.